Here is one T cell receptor beta chain with its context. Its antigen is currently unknown. Data came from immunoSEQ multiplex PCR; TCRdb stores just in-frame clones and leaves some out. The table lists 90,000 or so clones, roughly nine tenths of them singletons. The data originate from a study of OX40 agonist ivuxolimab in advanced cancers. Study at large: Ivuxolimab is an agonistic anti-OX40 (CD134) antibody, and patients were treated with it. Earlier anti-PD-1, anti-PD-L1 or anti-CTLA-4 therapy was permitted; under 50% had received some.

Trimming took 3 bases from V and 8 from J; bases not matched to a gene: 8. Per the germline V gene, CDR1 is GTSNPN and CDR2 is SVGIG (reference sequence). The CDR3 sequence is 13 residues long. Study results and limitations: Antigen targets of the expanded peripheral T cells went undetermined.

This clonotype was obtained from an adult with an advanced solid tumor such as melanoma, head and neck, liver or kidney cancer. The sample consisted of CD4+ or CD8+ T cells sorted from blood, taken in a trial of the OX40 agonist ivuxolimab. The J gene is TRBJ1-2, the V gene TRBV30; the match to TRBD1 covers 8 bases. The CDR3 reads CAWSRDRLGGYTF. CDR3 sequence (DNA): TGTGCCTGGAGCCGGGACAGGCTCGGCGGCTACACCTTC.